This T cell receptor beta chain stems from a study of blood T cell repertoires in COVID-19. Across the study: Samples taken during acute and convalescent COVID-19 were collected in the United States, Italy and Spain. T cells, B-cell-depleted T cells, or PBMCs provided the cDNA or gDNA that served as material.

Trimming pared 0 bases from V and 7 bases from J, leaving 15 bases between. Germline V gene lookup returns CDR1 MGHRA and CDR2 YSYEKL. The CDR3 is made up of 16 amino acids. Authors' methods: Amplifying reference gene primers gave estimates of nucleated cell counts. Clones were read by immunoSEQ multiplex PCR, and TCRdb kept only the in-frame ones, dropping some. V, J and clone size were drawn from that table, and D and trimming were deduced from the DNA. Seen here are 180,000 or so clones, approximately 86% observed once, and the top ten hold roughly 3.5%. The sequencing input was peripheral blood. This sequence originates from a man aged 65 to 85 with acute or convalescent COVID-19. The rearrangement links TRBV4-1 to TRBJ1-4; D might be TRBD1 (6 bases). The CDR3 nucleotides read TGCGCCAGCAGCCAAGAGGGGACCCTCAGGGGTGAAAAACTGTTTTTT. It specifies CASSQEGTLRGEKLFF.